The 15 T cell receptor beta chains given below trace back to one sample, sequenced in a study of blood T cell repertoires in COVID-19. Measured with immunoSEQ multiplex PCR; TCRdb has only the in-frame clones, and not every one. The sample contains 70,000 or so clones, 85% to 90% of which appear only once. Sequenced material: peripheral blood. Every receptor here comes from a woman aged 80 or over with active or convalescent COVID-19.

CDR3 sequence: CSVEEGARVEQFF. The DNA of the CDR3 is TGCAGCGTTGAGGAGGGGGCGCGGGTTGAGCAGTTCTTC. V and J are TRBV29-1 and TRBJ2-1, with D possibly matching TRBD1 (7 bases). The CDR3 spans 13 residues. V was pared by 3 bases and J by 9 bases, with 15 bases between. Germline assignment: CDR1 SQVTM and CDR2 ANQGSEA.

The CDR3 protein is CASSSYNSPLHF. CDR3 sequence (DNA): TGTGCCAGTAGCTCCTATAATTCACCCCTCCACTTT. The chain employs TRBV27 and TRBJ1-6, with D hard to call. This CDR3 has 12 amino acids. V dropped 9 bases and J dropped 0 bases, with 3 bases sitting between them. Germline assignment: CDR1 MNHEY and CDR2 SMNVEV (reference sequence).

V is TRBV6-6 and J is TRBJ1-1; 8 bases align to TRBD1. This CDR3 contains 15 residues. V was pared by 3 bases and J by 7 bases, with 10 bases of the junction left unmatched. Germline CDR1 and CDR2: MNHNY and SVGAGI (reference sequence). This CDR3 reads CASSYSAGGPLEAFF. The CDR3, as DNA: TGTGCCAGCAGTTATTCGGCAGGGGGCCCCCTTGAAGCTTTCTTT.

The J gene is TRBJ1-2, the V gene TRBV11-1, with 11 bases aligning to TRBD1. Germline loops: CDR1 SGHAT, CDR2 FQDESV (reference sequence). V shed 3 bases, J shed 14 bases, and the junction held 5 bases outside the gene matches. The CDR3 runs to 12 residues. In DNA, the CDR3 is TGTGCCAGCAGCTTTGGTGGGACAGGGGGAACCTTC. Translation: CASSFGGTGGTF.

The rearrangement joins TRBV29-1 to TRBJ1-4, with a weak D call TRBD1 (6 bases). This CDR3 has 13 residues. Trimming pared 5 bases from V and 4 bases from J, leaving 11 bases between. Germline V lookup: CDR1 SQVTM, CDR2 ANQGSEA. The chain's CDR3 is CSVTTGGNEKLFF. The CDR3, as DNA: TGCAGCGTTACGACAGGTGGTAATGAAAAACTGTTTTTT.

The rearrangement uses TRBV19 and TRBJ1-2; TRBD1 agrees at 7 bases. The CDR3 extends over 15 amino acids. Germline CDR1 LNHDA, CDR2 SQIVND (reference sequence). V shed 6 bases and J 2 bases; nucleotides not matched to a gene: 9. This CDR3 reads CASRNPGQSNYGYTF. The CDR3 DNA is TGTGCCAGTAGGAACCCGGGACAGTCAAACTATGGCTACACCTTC.

V gene TRBV10-3 combines with J gene TRBJ2-3; a weak D match, TRBD1 (6 bases). The CDR3 extends over 15 amino acids. V dropped 3 bases and J dropped 2 bases, with 12 bases sitting between them. The germline gives CDR1 ENHRY, CDR2 SYGVKD. For the CDR3, the DNA is TGTGCCATCAGTGATGGGCAGGGGTCCACAGATACGCAGTATTTT. Residues: CAISDGQGSTDTQYF.

In this sample, this clone turned up once. The CDR3 nucleotides read TGCGCCAGCAGCTTCTCCGGGACAGGGGTCACAGATACGCAGTATTTT. This translates into CASSFSGTGVTDTQYF. V is TRBV5-1 and J is TRBJ2-3, with 10 positions matching TRBD1. Trimming took 2 bases from V and 2 from J; bases not matched to a gene: 5. The CDR3 totals 16 residues. Germline lookup yields CDR1 SGHRS and CDR2 YFSETQ.

The rearrangement uses TRBV28 and TRBJ2-5, with D uncertain. V dropped 3 bases and J dropped 5 bases, with 13 bases sitting between them. From germline, CDR1 is MDHEN and CDR2 SYDVKM. The CDR3 runs 14 residues. For the CDR3, the DNA is TGTGCCAGCAGTTTCAAGCTAGTTACGGAGACCCAGTACTTC. Residues: CASSFKLVTETQYF.

V is TRBV27 and J is TRBJ1-6, with D tentatively TRBD1 (5 bases). The CDR3 is made up of 18 amino acids. V lost 1 base and J lost 7, with 20 bases in between. Germline V gene lookup returns CDR1 MNHEY and CDR2 SMNVEV (reference sequence). CDR3 amino acids: CASSLLALGTAQNSPLHF. The CDR3 DNA sequence: TGTGCCAGCAGTTTATTGGCCCTTGGGACTGCCCAAAATTCACCCCTCCACTTT.

This clone has only one observation. The chain combines TRBV6-5 with TRBJ2-7; 11 bases map to TRBD2. The CDR3 runs to 13 residues. The J segment lost 5 bases and the V segment lost 6 bases, leaving 3 bases of the junction unmatched. Germline V gene data show CDR1 as MNHEY and CDR2 as SVGAGI. The CDR3 loop reads CASRTSGVDEQYF. The DNA for the CDR3 is TGTGCCAGCAGGACTAGCGGGGTCGACGAGCAGTACTTC.

V gene TRBV6-2 or TRBV6-3 combines with J gene TRBJ2-3; the match to TRBD2 covers 11 bases. The CDR3 sequence is 14 residues long. The germline gives CDR1 MNHEY, CDR2 SVGEGT. Trimming cost V 5 bases and J 6 bases; bases outside gene matches: 4. DNA of the CDR3: TGTGCCAGCAGTCTCACTAGCGGGGGTGATACGCAGTATTTT. Residues: CASSLTSGGDTQYF.

The genes are TRBV15 and TRBJ2-2; D possibly corresponds to TRBD1 (6 bases). Germline values: CDR1 LNHNV, CDR2 YYDKDF (reference sequence). Deletions cut 9 bases from V and 2 bases from J, with 13 bases between. The CDR3 runs 14 residues. The CDR3 here is CATKQGENTGELFF. CDR3 in DNA: TGTGCCACGAAACAGGGTGAAAACACCGGGGAGCTGTTTTTT.

This rearrangement joins TRBV27 to TRBJ1-2, with 10 bases aligning to TRBD1. The CDR3 is 17 amino acids. Looked up from germline, CDR1 is MNHEY and CDR2 is SMNVEV (reference sequence). The V gene end was trimmed by 5 bases and the J gene end by 7 bases; junction bases not matched to a gene: 16. The CDR3 region is CASSPHPRQGAFFGYTF. CDR3 DNA: TGTGCCAGCAGTCCACACCCAAGACAGGGGGCTTTTTTTGGCTACACCTTC.

This clone appeared once. CDR3 DNA sequence: TGTGCCAGCAGTTTGACTTCTAACTACGAGCAGTACTTC. Amino acid sequence: CASSLTSNYEQYF. This sequence joins TRBV27 and TRBJ2-7; D is unclear. Trimming took 3 bases from V and 3 from J, leaving 9 bases between them. Germline V gives CDR1 MNHEY, CDR2 SMNVEV (reference sequence). The CDR3 extends over 13 amino acids.